This T cell receptor (beta chain) was recorded in a study of blood T cell repertoires in COVID-19. About the research overall: The United States, Italy and Spain supplied acute and convalescent COVID-19 samples. PBMCs, B-cell-depleted T cells, or T cells were the source of the cDNA or gDNA that made up the material.

Original processing notes: By means of reference gene primer amplification, nucleated cell counts were estimated. Using immunoSEQ multiplex PCR, the repertoire was profiled, and TCRdb retains in-frame clones only, with some absent. The V and J calls and clone size come from that table; D and trimming were worked out from the DNA. The sample consists of some 210,000 clones, around nine tenths of them appearing once. Germline CDR1 ENHRY, CDR2 SYGVKD. The CDR3 has 15 amino acids. Trimming took off 6 bases at V and 0 bases at J, with 14 bases between the two ends. The V call is TRBV10-3, the J call TRBJ1-1; unclear D gene. Specimen: peripheral blood. The TCR was taken from a woman aged 40-49 years who had recovered from COVID-19. The CDR3: CAISQLDSLNTEAFF. The CDR3, as DNA: TGTGCCATCAGCCAGTTAGACTCACTGAACACTGAAGCTTTCTTT.